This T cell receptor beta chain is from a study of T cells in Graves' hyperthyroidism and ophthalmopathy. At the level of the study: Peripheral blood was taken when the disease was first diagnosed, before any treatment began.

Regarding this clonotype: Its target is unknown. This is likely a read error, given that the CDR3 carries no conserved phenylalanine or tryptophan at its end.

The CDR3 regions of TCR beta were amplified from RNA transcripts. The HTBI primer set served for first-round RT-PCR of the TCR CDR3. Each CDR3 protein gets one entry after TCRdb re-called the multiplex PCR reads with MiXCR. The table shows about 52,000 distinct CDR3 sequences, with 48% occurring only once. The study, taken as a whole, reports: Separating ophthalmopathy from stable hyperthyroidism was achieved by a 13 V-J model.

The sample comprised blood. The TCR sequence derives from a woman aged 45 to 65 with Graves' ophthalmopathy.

The CDR3 sequence: CASSSPDRYSYEQYL. The CDR3 nucleotides are TGTGCCAGCAGTTCCCCCGACAGGTACTCCTACGAGCAGTACTTA. The chain recombines TRBV7-9 with TRBJ2-7; D might be TRBD1 (6 bases). This CDR3 region has 15 residues. Deletions cut 6 bases from V and 0 bases from J, with 15 bases between. The germline V gene encodes CDR1 SEHNR and CDR2 FQNEAQ (reference sequence).